The 2 T cell receptor beta chains in this list originate from one sample, sequenced in a study of blood T cell repertoires in COVID-19. Sequenced by immunoSEQ multiplex PCR; TCRdb stores in-frame clones only, minus some. The table has roughly 250,000 clones, roughly 84% seen once. Sequenced material: peripheral blood. These receptors all stem from a man in his forties or fifties with acute or convalescent COVID-19.

The chain combines TRBV30 with TRBJ2-3; 16 positions match TRBD2. The CDR3 covers 18 residues. Germline V gives CDR1 GTSNPN, CDR2 SVGIG (reference sequence). After removal of 4 bases from V and 1 base from J, the junction contained 8 bases not matched to a gene. CDR3 nucleotide sequence: TGTGCCTGGAACCCCCCGGGACTAGCGGGGGGGGGCACAGATACGCAGTATTTT. This codes for CAWNPPGLAGGGTDTQYF.

The chain recombines TRBV29-1 with TRBJ2-5, with D possibly TRBD1 on 7 matching bases. Trimming cost V 2 bases and J 7 bases, with 20 bases left between them. Germline CDR1 reads SQVTM; CDR2 reads ANQGSEA. The CDR3 runs to 15 residues. CDR3 loop: CSVELETMQGGTQYF. In DNA form, the CDR3 reads TGCAGCGTTGAACTTGAGACGATGCAGGGGGGGACCCAGTACTTC.